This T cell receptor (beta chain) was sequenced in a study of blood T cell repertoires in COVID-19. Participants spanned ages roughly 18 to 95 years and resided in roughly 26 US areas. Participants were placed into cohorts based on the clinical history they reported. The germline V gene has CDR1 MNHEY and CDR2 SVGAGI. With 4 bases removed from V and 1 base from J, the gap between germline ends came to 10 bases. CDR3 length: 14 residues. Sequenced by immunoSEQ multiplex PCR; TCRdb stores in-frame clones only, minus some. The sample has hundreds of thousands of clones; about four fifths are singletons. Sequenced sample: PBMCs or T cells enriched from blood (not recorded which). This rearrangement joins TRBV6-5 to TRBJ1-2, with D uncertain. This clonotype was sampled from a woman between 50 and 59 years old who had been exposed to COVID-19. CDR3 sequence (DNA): TGTGCCAGCAGTTCATGGTCACATAACTATGGCTACACCTTC. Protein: CASSSWSHNYGYTF.